These 27 T cell receptor beta chains came from one sample sequenced in a study of T cell repertoires in aging, cancer and after chemotherapy. The template was genomic DNA from peripheral blood, not RNA. Rearranged V-D-J TRB sequences were amplified with a mixed TRB-A/B primer pool. TCRdb called the multiplex PCR reads again in MiXCR, with one record for every CDR3 protein. The sample includes 2,500 to 3,500 distinct CDR3 sequences, around 35% seen only once; the top ten take roughly 69%. Sequences were obtained from blood. The receptor set was obtained from a human donor with a solid tumor.

V gene TRBV6-6 combines with J gene TRBJ2-1; D is undetermined. The V end lost 0 bases, the J end lost 6 bases, and 6 bases lay between the germline ends. The CDR3 has 13 residues. The germline V gene has CDR1 MNHNY and CDR2 SVGAGI (reference sequence). The CDR3 DNA is TGTGCCAGCAGTTACTCGAAATCCAATGAGCAGTTCTTC. Translation: CASSYSKSNEQFF.

This clonotype was counted a single time. The J gene is TRBJ2-3, the V gene TRBV6-5, with D hard to call. CDR1 and CDR2 (germline): MNHEY, SVGAGI. Trimming removed 6 bases from V and 0 bases from J, with 7 bases in between. The CDR3 loop spans 13 amino acids. The CDR3 protein is CASRGSSTDTQYF. DNA for the CDR3: TGTGCCAGCAGGGGGTCCAGCACAGATACGCAGTATTTT.

A single count supports this clonotype. The V call is TRBV20-1, the J call TRBJ2-2; the D is unclear. The germline V and J ends were trimmed by 3 bases and 0 bases, with 11 bases remaining between them. Germline V gene lookup returns CDR1 DFQATT and CDR2 SNEGSKA (reference sequence). There are 15 residues in the CDR3. The CDR3 region has the DNA TGCAGTGCTAGCCCAGCAAACGCGAACACCGGGGAGCTGTTTTTT. This encodes CSASPANANTGELFF.

The chain uses TRBV7-6 and TRBJ2-3; no clear D gene. Germline CDR1 is SGHVS and CDR2 is FNYEAQ. The germline V and J ends were trimmed by 4 bases and 0 bases, with 8 bases remaining between them. The CDR3 runs 14 residues. CDR3 residues: CASSSGLSTDTQYF. The CDR3 DNA reads as TGTGCCAGCAGCTCTGGCCTCAGCACAGATACGCAGTATTTT.

J is TRBJ1-1 and V is TRBV5-1; tentative D call: TRBD1 (6 bases). The V end was cut by 3 bases, the J end by 1 base, with 10 bases between. The germline V gene encodes CDR1 SGHRS and CDR2 YFSETQ. The CDR3 is made up of 14 amino acids. The CDR3 sequence: CASSSRTANTEAFF. The CDR3 DNA reads TGCGCCAGCAGCTCAAGGACAGCGAACACTGAAGCTTTCTTT.

This clonotype is medium-sized within its sample. The chain combines TRBV5-5 with TRBJ2-1; no definite D call. Germline lookup yields CDR1 SGHKS and CDR2 YYEKEE (reference sequence). Deletions cut 0 bases from V and 0 bases from J, with 7 bases between. CDR3 length: 15 residues. This chain's CDR3 is CASSLDGSSYNEQFF. In nucleotides, the CDR3 is TGTGCCAGCAGCTTGGACGGCAGCTCCTACAATGAGCAGTTCTTC.

This clonotype was counted a few times. This rearrangement joins TRBV10-3 to TRBJ2-5; D remains unclear. The CDR3 length is 11 residues. Germline V CDR1 and CDR2: ENHRY, SYGVKD. V dropped 6 bases and J dropped 1 base, with 3 bases sitting between them. The CDR3 loop reads CAISFQETQYF. The CDR3 bases are TGTGCCATCAGCTTCCAAGAGACCCAGTACTTC.

This clonotype has more than one count but fewer than ten. The V and J genes are TRBV5-5 and TRBJ1-2; the D is unclear. V was cut by 0 bases and J by 2 bases, with 8 bases left in between. The CDR3 has 14 residues. Per germline, CDR1 SGHKS and CDR2 YYEKEE (reference sequence). DNA for the CDR3: TGTGCCAGCAGCTTGGACAGCGCGAACTATGGCTACACCTTC. Translated, it gives CASSLDSANYGYTF.

The CDR3 sequence: CASSYLGGNTGELFF. The CDR3 DNA reads TGTGCCAGCAGTTATCTCGGGGGGAACACCGGGGAGCTGTTTTTT. The chain has TRBV6-2 or TRBV6-3 and TRBJ2-2; D is perhaps TRBD2 (6 bases). CDR3 length equals 15 residues. CDR1 is MNHEY, CDR2 SVGEGT, per germline. Trimming took 3 bases from V and 1 from J, leaving 9 bases between them.

This clonotype has only a few counts. This chain connects TRBV5-4 to TRBJ1-2; D ambiguous. Trimming stripped 4 bases from V and 7 bases from J, with 20 bases between. This CDR3 comprises 15 residues. CDR1 SGHNT and CDR2 YYREEE come from the germline V gene (reference sequence). Written as DNA, the CDR3 is TGTGCCAGCAGCACAGACGGGCGGCTAAGTGGTGGCTACACCTTC. It is translated as CASSTDGRLSGGYTF.

The chain links TRBV19 to TRBJ2-2, with 7 nucleotides matching TRBD2. Trimming took 7 bases from V and 4 from J; bases not matched to a gene: 6. The CDR3 runs to 14 residues. Germline CDR1 reads LNHDA; CDR2 reads SQIVND (reference sequence). CDR3: CASTRDYPTGELFF. The CDR3 DNA follows: TGTGCCAGTACCCGGGACTATCCCACCGGGGAGCTGTTTTTT.

This clonotype was seen a few times. The chain recombines TRBV12-3 or TRBV12-4 with TRBJ1-5; D uncertain. Between the trimmed V and J ends, which lost 7 bases and 6 bases, there was a span of 25 bases. The CDR3 sequence is 17 residues long. The CDR3 spells CASTPPPGYLSGQPQHF. CDR3 bases: TGTGCCAGCACCCCCCCCCCGGGTTATCTCTCAGGTCAGCCCCAGCATTTT.

This chain connects TRBV24-1 to TRBJ2-3; D perhaps matches TRBD1 (7 bases). Trimming took 1 base from V and 5 from J, leaving 15 bases between them. The germline CDR1 and CDR2 sequences are KGHDR and SFDVKD. CDR3 size: 16 residues. Here the CDR3 reads CATSDFQGGSRDTQYF. CDR3 bases: TGTGCCACCAGTGATTTTCAGGGGGGATCTAGAGATACGCAGTATTTT.

The chain combines TRBV20-1 with TRBJ2-5; 10 bases match TRBD1. CDR1 is DFQATT, CDR2 SNEGSKA, per germline (reference sequence). The CDR3 has 15 amino acids. V dropped 5 bases and J dropped 4; count of bases not matched to a gene: 10. CDR3 residues: CSAPTDRGKGETQYF. The DNA for the CDR3 is TGCAGTGCTCCAACGGACAGGGGGAAAGGAGAGACCCAGTACTTC.

The CDR3 nucleotides read TGTGCCAGCAGCGGAGGACAGGGAAGCTCCTACAATGAGCAGTTCTTC. Encoded protein: CASSGGQGSSYNEQFF. This rearrangement joins TRBV7-9 to TRBJ2-1, with 8 bases aligning to TRBD1. V gave up 5 bases and J gave up 0 bases; unmatched junction bases: 6. Germline V gives CDR1 SEHNR, CDR2 FQNEAQ (reference sequence). The CDR3 extends over 16 amino acids.

The CDR3 nucleotides read TGTGCCAGCAACCCGACAGGGGGCCTTAATGAAAAACTGTTTTTT. Amino acid sequence: CASNPTGGLNEKLFF. The chain combines TRBV5-6 with TRBJ1-4; 10 positions agree with TRBD1. This CDR3 spans 15 amino acids. Germline V CDR1 and CDR2: SGHDT, YYEEEE. V lost 6 bases, J lost 4 bases, and 6 bases stayed unmatched.

Judged by abundance, this clonotype is medium-sized. The chain carries TRBV12-3 or TRBV12-4 and TRBJ2-3, with D maybe TRBD2 (6 bases). V shed 1 base and J shed 3 bases, with 17 bases lying between them. This CDR3 has 17 residues. DNA of the CDR3: TGTGCCAGCAGTTTAGAAGTGGGACTCGGGGCGACAGATACGCAGTATTTT. Protein product: CASSLEVGLGATDTQYF.

This clonotype was seen more than once but under ten times. The V and J genes are TRBV5-6 and TRBJ1-4; D possibly corresponds to TRBD1 (6 bases). CDR1 and CDR2 (germline): SGHDT, YYEEEE. The CDR3 is 17 residues long. V dropped 4 bases and J dropped 0 bases, with 16 bases sitting between them. As DNA, the CDR3 is TGTGCCAGCAGCAAAAACAGGGCAATTGCAACTAATGAAAAACTGTTTTTT. This translates into CASSKNRAIATNEKLFF.

The genes are TRBV6-1 and TRBJ1-1; D not resolved. Germline CDR1 and CDR2: MNHNS and SASEGT. The CDR3 length is 16 residues. V was cut by 2 bases and J by 0 bases, with 13 bases left in between. The DNA of the CDR3 is TGTGCCAGCAGTGAACCGGCGAGTCCCATGAACACTGAAGCTTTCTTT. It specifies CASSEPASPMNTEAFF.

The V gene is TRBV12-3 or TRBV12-4, the J gene TRBJ2-1, with unresolved D. This CDR3 region has 16 residues. Trimming cost V 0 bases and J 7 bases, with 16 bases left between them. The CDR3 sequence: CASSLAMWVARNEQFF. As DNA, the CDR3 is TGTGCCAGCAGTTTAGCCATGTGGGTTGCAAGAAATGAGCAGTTCTTC.

Concerning this clonotype itself: The junction and the germline gene differ at one end; a read error may be behind it. V is TRBV5-6 and J is TRBJ2-7; 9 bases match TRBD2. Near its end, the DNA agrees better with TRBJ2-5, so the J call may be wrong. This CDR3 region has 14 residues. Per germline, CDR1 SGHDT and CDR2 YYEEEE. The CDR3 nucleotides are TGCGCCAGCTACTCCGGGACTAGCACGGAGACCCAGTACTTC. Protein sequence: CASYSGTSTETQYF.

The table lists this clonotype with a few counts. V is TRBV6-1 and J is TRBJ1-2; 10 bases match TRBD1. The length of the CDR3 is 15 residues. From germline, CDR1 is MNHNS and CDR2 SASEGT. The junction had 10 bases not matched to a gene; V was cut back by 8 bases and J by 4 bases. The DNA of the CDR3 is TGTGCCAGCGTTCGGACAGGGGGGGGTAGCTATGGCTACACCTTC. It yields the protein CASVRTGGGSYGYTF.

The genes are TRBV7-2 and TRBJ2-6, with no clear D. V was cut by 5 bases and J by 0 bases, with 14 bases left in between. Germline lookup yields CDR1 SGHTA and CDR2 FQGNSA. The CDR3 totals 17 residues. The CDR3 loop reads CASSPRTPSSGANVLTF. The CDR3 DNA sequence: TGTGCCAGCAGCCCAAGAACACCTAGCTCTGGGGCCAACGTCCTGACTTTC. Variable domain in full (rest from reference TRBV7-2 and TRBJ2-6): GAGVSQSPSNKVTEKGKDVELRCDPISGHTALYWYRQSLGQGLEFLIYFQGNSAPDKSGLPSDRFSAERTGGSVSTLTIQRTQQEDSAVYLCASSPRTPSSGANVLTFGAGSRLTVL.

The chain recombines TRBV29-1 with TRBJ1-1; TRBD1 matches 9 bases. Germline assignment: CDR1 SQVTM and CDR2 ANQGSEA. V dropped 3 bases and J dropped 6; count of bases not matched to a gene: 2. CDR3 length equals 12 residues. CDR3 protein: CSVEGDRAEAFF. The DNA for the CDR3 is TGCAGCGTTGAGGGGGACAGGGCTGAAGCTTTCTTT.

This clonotype occurred a few times. This chain connects TRBV30 to TRBJ1-1; D perhaps matches TRBD1 (5 bases). This CDR3 contains 15 residues. V lost 3 bases and J 4 bases, leaving 18 bases between the germline ends. Germline V gene lookup returns CDR1 GTSNPN and CDR2 SVGIG (reference sequence). The CDR3 DNA follows: TGTGCCTGGAGGGGCAGGGCAAGTAGTGGCACTGAAGCTTTCTTT. Translation: CAWRGRASSGTEAFF. The full variable domain, its missing parts supplied by reference TRBV30 and TRBJ1-1, is SQTIHQWPATLVQPVGSPLSLECTVEGTSNPNLYWYRQAAGRGLQLLFYSVGIGQISSEVPQNLSASRPQDRQFILSSKKLLLSDSGFYLCAWRGRASSGTEAFFGQGTRLTVV.

As for this clonotype: A much larger clone differs from this one at a single base, so this may be a read error. CDR3 bases: TGTGCCTGGAGTTTATGGACAGGGACTGGAAACAACATATATTTT. It codes for CAWSLWTGTGNNIYF. The chain carries TRBV30 and TRBJ1-3; TRBD1 aligns across 8 bases. Per germline, CDR1 GTSNPN and CDR2 SVGIG (reference sequence). There are 15 residues in the CDR3.

This clonotype has just one count. This chain links TRBV27 with TRBJ1-6; possible D gene TRBD1, 6 bases. Trimming removed 5 bases from V and 5 bases from J, with 19 bases in between. CDR1 MNHEY and CDR2 SMNVEV come from the germline V gene (reference sequence). This CDR3 is 17 amino acids long. CDR3 in amino acids: CASSLGGGPGNNSPLHF. The CDR3 bases are TGTGCCAGCAGTCTCGGGGGGGGCCCTGGGAATAATTCACCCCTCCACTTT.